The clone carrying this T cell receptor (beta chain) was detected only once. Repertoires were generated with immunoSEQ multiplex PCR, while TCRdb's copy carries only in-frame clones and drops some. The sample consists of more than 250,000 clones, roughly 90% of them appearing once. The source of the sample is a study of cytomegalovirus exposure and HLA in healthy donors. V was pared by 7 bases and J by 5 bases, with 6 bases between. The CDR3 is 10 amino acids. The V gene's germline CDR1 is SQVTM and CDR2 ANQGSEA. Source material: PBMCs. The chain couples TRBV29-1 to TRBJ2-1; D unresolved. The source is a woman under 30 in good health and CMV-seronegative. This CDR3 is CSGQNNEQFF. CDR3 nucleotide sequence: TGCAGCGGCCAGAACAATGAGCAGTTCTTC.